The clone carrying this T cell receptor (beta chain) has a count of ten or more. Its antigen is not identified. The CDR3 has 14 amino acids. V lost 7 bases to trimming and J lost 0 bases, with 10 bases between them. Germline CDR1 reads MNHNY; CDR2 reads SVGAGI (reference sequence). The sample is drawn from a study of breast tumors, draining lymph nodes, adjacent tissues. General study points: Data fit most tumor T cells coming from lymph node, expanding in tumor. Compared with lymph nodes, tumors were less diverse; compared with nontumor tissue, more.

TCRdb itself ran the multiplex PCR reads through MiXCR, one entry per CDR3 protein. In the table there are about 140,000 distinct CDR3 sequences, approximately 32% of which are singletons. Samples came from axillary lymph nodes draining the breast cancer. The sample taken for sequencing was axillary lymph node tissue. This sequence was found in a female donor with breast cancer. Some clones in this sample may be carry-over from other donors' samples. The V gene is TRBV6-6, the J gene TRBJ1-5; D remains ambiguous. In nucleotides, the CDR3 is TGTGCCAGCACCCGGGGTGATAGCAATCAGCCCCAGCATTTT. It yields the protein CASTRGDSNQPQHF.